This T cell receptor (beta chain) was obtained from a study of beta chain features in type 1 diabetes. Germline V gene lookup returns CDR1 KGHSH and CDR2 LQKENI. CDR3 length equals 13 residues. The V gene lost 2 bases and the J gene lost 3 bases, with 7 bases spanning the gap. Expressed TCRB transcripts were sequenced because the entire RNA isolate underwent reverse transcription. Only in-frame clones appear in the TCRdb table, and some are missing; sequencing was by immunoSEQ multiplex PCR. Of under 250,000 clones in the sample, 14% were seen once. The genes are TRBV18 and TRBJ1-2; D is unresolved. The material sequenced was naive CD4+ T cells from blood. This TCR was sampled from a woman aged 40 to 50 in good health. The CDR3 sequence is CASSPSSDYGYTF. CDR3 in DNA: TGTGCCAGCTCACCATCATCGGACTATGGCTACACCTTC.